A selection of T cell receptor beta chains follows, all from one sample in a study of T cells after yellow fever vaccination. TCRdb used MiXCR to reprocess the 5' RACE reads, holding one entry per CDR3 protein. The table includes around 260,000 distinct CDR3 sequences, about 5.2% detected once. The material sequenced was CD4+ T cells sorted from PBMCs, taken on the day of the yellow fever booster vaccination. Source of these receptors: a young man who received the YFV17D yellow fever vaccine. Each CDR3 is given with its conserved first and last residue. D genes are given only for firm matches. Not every row has a clone size; where given, it reads once, few, many or a size class.

CDR3 length: 14
J gene: TRBJ2-7
V gene: TRBV27
clone size: many
D gene: TRBD1
CDR3 DNA: TGTGCCAGCAGTCCCTGGGACAGGGCCTACGAGCAGTACTTC
CDR3 protein: CASSPWDRAYEQYF

CDR3 length: 14
J gene: TRBJ1-2
V gene: TRBV6-6
clone size: -
D gene: -
CDR3 DNA: TGTGCCAGCAGTTACCCAGGGAAAAACTATGGCTACACCTTC
CDR3 protein: CASSYPGKNYGYTF

CDR3 length: 12
J gene: TRBJ1-5
V gene: TRBV6-1
clone size: few
D gene: -
CDR3 DNA: TGTGCCAGCAGTGGACCCAATCAGCCCCAGCATTTT
CDR3 protein: CASSGPNQPQHF

CDR3 length: 15
J gene: TRBJ1-5
V gene: TRBV5-4
clone size: -
D gene: TRBD1
CDR3 DNA: TGTGCCAGCAGCTTGGGCAGGGGGTACAATCAGCCCCAGCATTTT
CDR3 protein: CASSLGRGYNQPQHF

CDR3 length: 15
J gene: TRBJ2-5
V gene: TRBV5-4
clone size: -
D gene: TRBD2
CDR3 DNA: TGTGCCAGCAGCACACCGGGACTAGCGGGGGAGACCCAGTACTTC
CDR3 protein: CASSTPGLAGETQYF

CDR3 length: 17
J gene: TRBJ1-6
V gene: TRBV5-4
clone size: -
D gene: TRBD1
CDR3 DNA: TGTGCCAGCAGCTTTGCCCGAAAAGGACAGGCTAATTCACCCCTCCACTTT
CDR3 protein: CASSFARKGQANSPLHF

CDR3 length: 19
J gene: TRBJ1-6
V gene: TRBV7-6
clone size: few
D gene: -
CDR3 DNA: TGTGCCAGCAGCTTACTTCGGGCAGTGGGAGGCGTGGTAAATTCACCCCTCCACTTT
CDR3 protein: CASSLLRAVGGVVNSPLHF

CDR3 length: 11
J gene: TRBJ2-1
V gene: TRBV29-1
clone size: -
D gene: -
CDR3 DNA: TGCAGCGTTGAGGGGGCCAATGAGCAGTTCTTC
CDR3 protein: CSVEGANEQFF

CDR3 length: 14
J gene: TRBJ1-4
V gene: TRBV27
clone size: many
D gene: -
CDR3 DNA: TGTGCCAGCAGTTTAAACAGGGATAATGAAAAACTGTTTTTT
CDR3 protein: CASSLNRDNEKLFF

CDR3 length: 14
J gene: TRBJ2-2
V gene: TRBV29-1
clone size: few
D gene: -
CDR3 DNA: TGCAGCGTTGGTCGGTCGGGGAGCACCGGGGAGCTGTTTTTT
CDR3 protein: CSVGRSGSTGELFF

CDR3 length: 14
J gene: TRBJ1-1
V gene: TRBV3-1
clone size: many
D gene: -
CDR3 DNA: TGTGCCAGCAGCCAGAGGGGTATGAACACTGAAGCTTTCTTT
CDR3 protein: CASSQRGMNTEAFF

CDR3 length: 15
J gene: TRBJ2-5
V gene: TRBV11-2
clone size: -
D gene: -
CDR3 DNA: TGTGCCAGCACCCACACTACGGGGGAATTGGAGACCCAGTACTTC
CDR3 protein: CASTHTTGELETQYF

CDR3 length: 14
J gene: TRBJ1-1
V gene: TRBV9
clone size: -
D gene: TRBD1
CDR3 DNA: TGTGCCAGCAGCATAGGGGGCGCGGGTTCTGAAGCTTTCTTT
CDR3 protein: CASSIGGAGSEAFF

CDR3 length: 17
J gene: TRBJ2-1
V gene: TRBV6-2/TRBV6-3
clone size: many
D gene: -
CDR3 DNA: TGTGCCAGCAGCCGTTCCGATGAGGGGGGGCAGTACAATGAGCAGTTCTTC
CDR3 protein: CASSRSDEGGQYNEQFF

CDR3 length: 13
J gene: TRBJ1-5
V gene: TRBV15
clone size: -
D gene: -
CDR3 DNA: TGTGCCACCAGCAATCGGATAAATCAGCCCCAGCATTTT
CDR3 protein: CATSNRINQPQHF

CDR3 length: 14
J gene: TRBJ2-7
V gene: TRBV15
clone size: -
D gene: TRBD1
CDR3 DNA: TGTGCCACCAGCAGAAGGACAGGGTGCTACGAGCAGTACTTC
CDR3 protein: CATSRRTGCYEQYF

CDR3 length: 15
J gene: TRBJ1-5
V gene: TRBV21-1
clone size: few
D gene: -
CDR3 DNA: TGTGCCAGCAGCAAGGTAAACAGGGAGAATCAGCCCCAGCATTTT
CDR3 protein: CASSKVNRENQPQHF

CDR3 length: 13
J gene: TRBJ2-5
V gene: TRBV20-1
clone size: -
D gene: TRBD1
CDR3 DNA: TGCAGTGCTCCCGGGACAGGGTCGGAGACCCAGTACTTC
CDR3 protein: CSAPGTGSETQYF

CDR3 length: 14
J gene: TRBJ1-2
V gene: TRBV19
clone size: few
D gene: -
CDR3 DNA: TGTGCCAGTAGTTCCCGGAGAGAAGGGAATGTCTACACCTTC
CDR3 protein: CASSSRREGNVYTF

CDR3 length: 14
J gene: TRBJ1-1
V gene: TRBV18
clone size: -
D gene: -
CDR3 DNA: TGTGCCAGCTCAGAGGGTTGGGACACCGTTGAAGCTTTCTTT
CDR3 protein: CASSEGWDTVEAFF

CDR3 length: 12
J gene: TRBJ1-2
V gene: TRBV6-4
clone size: many
D gene: -
CDR3 DNA: TGTGCCAGCAGTTCGGACAGCTATGGCTACACCTTC
CDR3 protein: CASSSDSYGYTF

CDR3 length: 17
J gene: TRBJ2-7
V gene: TRBV5-1
clone size: -
D gene: -
CDR3 DNA: TGCGCCAGCAGCTCCACCCCCAGACAGGTTGACTCCTACGAGCAGTACTTC
CDR3 protein: CASSSTPRQVDSYEQYF

CDR3 length: 14
J gene: TRBJ1-1
V gene: TRBV4-2
clone size: -
D gene: -
CDR3 DNA: TGTGCCAGCAGCCACGAGAGGGAAGGGACTGAAGCTTTCTTT
CDR3 protein: CASSHEREGTEAFF

CDR3 length: 15
J gene: TRBJ1-2
V gene: TRBV4-1
clone size: -
D gene: -
CDR3 DNA: TGCGCCAGGAAACACCTCGACAGAGCAAACTATGGCTACACCTTC
CDR3 protein: CARKHLDRANYGYTF

CDR3 length: 14
J gene: TRBJ2-5
V gene: TRBV20-1
clone size: many
D gene: TRBD1
CDR3 DNA: TGCAGTGCCAGTCGGGGACAGTACCAAGAGACCCAGTACTTC
CDR3 protein: CSASRGQYQETQYF

CDR3 length: 15
J gene: TRBJ2-3
V gene: TRBV20-1
clone size: many
D gene: TRBD2
CDR3 DNA: TGCAGTGCGGCAAAGCGGGGGGCCCTCAGGCATACGCAGTATTTT
CDR3 protein: CSAAKRGALRHTQYF

CDR3 length: 16
J gene: TRBJ1-5
V gene: TRBV6-5
clone size: few
D gene: TRBD1
CDR3 DNA: TGTGCCAGCAGGCGGACAGGGGGCTCGGGCAATCAGCCCCAGCATTTT
CDR3 protein: CASRRTGGSGNQPQHF

CDR3 length: 17
J gene: TRBJ2-7
V gene: TRBV5-1
clone size: few
D gene: TRBD1
CDR3 DNA: TGCGCCAGCAGCTTTTTGGGACAGGGGGCCACCGGGTACGAGCAGTACTTC
CDR3 protein: CASSFLGQGATGYEQYF

CDR3 length: 15
J gene: TRBJ2-2
V gene: TRBV7-7
clone size: -
D gene: TRBD2
CDR3 DNA: TGTGCCAGCAGCAAAGCGGGGGGGCGTACCGGGGAGCTGTTTTTT
CDR3 protein: CASSKAGGRTGELFF

CDR3 length: 14
J gene: TRBJ2-5
V gene: TRBV19
clone size: few
D gene: -
CDR3 DNA: TGTGCCAGTAGTATACCAGGGGTTCAAGAGACCCAGTACTTC
CDR3 protein: CASSIPGVQETQYF

CDR3 length: 15
J gene: TRBJ2-1
V gene: TRBV11-1
clone size: many
D gene: -
CDR3 DNA: TGTGCCAGCAGGACACACGAGCAGGGGGGGAATGAGCAGTTCTTC
CDR3 protein: CASRTHEQGGNEQFF

CDR3 length: 14
J gene: TRBJ2-3
V gene: TRBV2
clone size: many
D gene: -
CDR3 DNA: TGTGCCAGTTCGGGCGGGACTCGCACAGATACGCAGTATTTT
CDR3 protein: CASSGGTRTDTQYF

CDR3 length: 19
J gene: TRBJ1-3
V gene: TRBV6-6
clone size: -
D gene: TRBD1
CDR3 DNA: TGTGCCAGCAATTATATCCGGGGCAGGGGGATTGAGGCTGGAAACACCATATATTTT
CDR3 protein: CASNYIRGRGIEAGNTIYF

CDR3 length: 12
J gene: TRBJ2-1
V gene: TRBV5-6
clone size: few
D gene: -
CDR3 DNA: TGTGCCAGCAGCTTCGCCTCCAATGAGCAGTTCTTC
CDR3 protein: CASSFASNEQFF

CDR3 length: 14
J gene: TRBJ1-1
V gene: TRBV7-2
clone size: -
D gene: -
CDR3 DNA: TGTGCCAGCAGCTCGCAGGGGATGAACACTGAAGCTTTCTTT
CDR3 protein: CASSSQGMNTEAFF

CDR3 length: 13
J gene: TRBJ1-2
V gene: TRBV7-2
clone size: -
D gene: -
CDR3 DNA: TGTGCCAGCAGCTTAGCAGAAAGAAGCGGCTACACCTTC
CDR3 protein: CASSLAERSGYTF

CDR3 length: 11
J gene: TRBJ1-3
V gene: TRBV6-5
clone size: -
D gene: -
CDR3 DNA: TGTGCCAGCAAACAGGGAAACACCATATATTTT
CDR3 protein: CASKQGNTIYF

CDR3 length: 14
J gene: TRBJ1-5
V gene: TRBV12-3/TRBV12-4
clone size: many
D gene: -
CDR3 DNA: TGTGCCAGCAGTGACGTACAGAGCAATCAGCCCCAGCATTTT
CDR3 protein: CASSDVQSNQPQHF

CDR3 length: 12
J gene: TRBJ1-2
V gene: TRBV6-1
clone size: few
D gene: -
CDR3 DNA: TGTGCCAGCACCGTTATTAACTATGGCTACACCTTC
CDR3 protein: CASTVINYGYTF

CDR3 length: 14
J gene: TRBJ1-2
V gene: TRBV6-6
clone size: many
D gene: -
CDR3 DNA: TGTGCCAGCAGTTACCAACAGGGATACTATGGCTACACCTTC
CDR3 protein: CASSYQQGYYGYTF

CDR3 length: 11
J gene: TRBJ2-3
V gene: TRBV25-1
clone size: few
D gene: TRBD1
CDR3 DNA: TGTGCCTCCAGGGGGAGCTATACGCAGTATTTT
CDR3 protein: CASRGSYTQYF

CDR3 length: 13
J gene: TRBJ2-7
V gene: TRBV6-2/TRBV6-3
clone size: once
D gene: -
CDR3 DNA: TGTGCCAGCAGTTCGGTCTCCTACAATGAGCAGTACTTC
CDR3 protein: CASSSVSYNEQYF

CDR3 length: 18
J gene: TRBJ2-3
V gene: TRBV5-1
clone size: many
D gene: -
CDR3 DNA: TGCGCCAGCAGCCCTCGATCTGGGTGGAGGCTTATCACAGATACGCAGTATTTT
CDR3 protein: CASSPRSGWRLITDTQYF

CDR3 length: 15
J gene: TRBJ1-4
V gene: TRBV20-1
clone size: -
D gene: -
CDR3 DNA: TGCAGTGCTAGCCCCGCCGGGCGCCCGGGTGAAAAACTGTTTTTT
CDR3 protein: CSASPAGRPGEKLFF

CDR3 length: 16
J gene: TRBJ2-1
V gene: TRBV11-2
clone size: -
D gene: TRBD2
CDR3 DNA: TGTGCCAGCAGCTCTGATGGACTAGCGGGGGGGTCTGAGCAGTTCTTC
CDR3 protein: CASSSDGLAGGSEQFF

CDR3 length: 17
J gene: TRBJ1-4
V gene: TRBV3-1
clone size: few
D gene: TRBD1
CDR3 DNA: TGTGCCAGCAGCCAAGCCGCCGGGACAGGTTATCCTGAAAAACTGTTTTTT
CDR3 protein: CASSQAAGTGYPEKLFF

CDR3 length: 15
J gene: TRBJ2-1
V gene: TRBV7-2
clone size: many
D gene: -
CDR3 DNA: TGTGCCAGCAGCTTAGGGTGGGGCTTTTACAATGAGCAGTTCTTC
CDR3 protein: CASSLGWGFYNEQFF

CDR3 length: 13
J gene: TRBJ2-1
V gene: TRBV7-9
clone size: -
D gene: -
CDR3 DNA: TGTGCCAGCAGCTTATTGGCTTCGTTGGAGCAGTTCTTC
CDR3 protein: CASSLLASLEQFF

CDR3 length: 15
J gene: TRBJ2-1
V gene: TRBV7-3
clone size: many
D gene: TRBD2
CDR3 DNA: TGCGCCAGCAGCTTTAGCGGGGGGGCCTACAATGAGCAGTTCTTC
CDR3 protein: CASSFSGGAYNEQFF

CDR3 length: 15
J gene: TRBJ2-5
V gene: TRBV7-2
clone size: few
D gene: TRBD2
CDR3 DNA: TGTGCCAGCAGCGCGGGCGGCGGGGGAGGAGAGACCCAGTACTTC
CDR3 protein: CASSAGGGGGETQYF

CDR3 length: 14
J gene: TRBJ2-7
V gene: TRBV6-5
clone size: few
D gene: TRBD2
CDR3 DNA: TGTGCCAGCAGGGGACTAGCGGAATCCTACGAGCAGTACTTC
CDR3 protein: CASRGLAESYEQYF

CDR3 length: 14
J gene: TRBJ1-5
V gene: TRBV6-1
clone size: -
D gene: -
CDR3 DNA: TGTGCCAGCAGGGAAGCTGTTAGCAATCAGCCCCAGCATTTT
CDR3 protein: CASREAVSNQPQHF